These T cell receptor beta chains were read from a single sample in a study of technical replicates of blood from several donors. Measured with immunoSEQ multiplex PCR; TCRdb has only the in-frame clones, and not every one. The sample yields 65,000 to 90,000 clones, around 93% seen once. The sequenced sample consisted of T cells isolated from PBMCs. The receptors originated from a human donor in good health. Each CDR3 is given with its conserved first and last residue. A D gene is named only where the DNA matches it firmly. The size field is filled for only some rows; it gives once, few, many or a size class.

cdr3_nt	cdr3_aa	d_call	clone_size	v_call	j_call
TGTGCCAGCAGTTCACAGGGGATTAATGAAAAACTGTTTTTT	CASSSQGINEKLFF	TRBD1	.	TRBV6-1	TRBJ1-4
TGTGCCAGTAGTATGGACAGTTCCTACGAGCAGTACTTC	CASSMDSSYEQYF	.	.	TRBV19	TRBJ2-7
TGTGCCAGTAGTCTCGGACTAGCGGGGGGGCGACACCCAGGGAATGAGCAGTTCTTC	CASSLGLAGGRHPGNEQFF	TRBD2	.	TRBV19	TRBJ2-1
TGTGCCAGCAGCTTGGGGACAGGGAGGCGTCGAGAGACCCAGTACTTC	CASSLGTGRRRETQYF	TRBD1	.	TRBV11-2	TRBJ2-5
TGTGCCAGCAGTTACTCGGGACAGGGGGATGAAAAACTGTTTTTT	CASSYSGQGDEKLFF	TRBD1	.	TRBV6-5	TRBJ1-4
TGTGCCACCAGCAGAGCCGTGAGTTCTAGCACAGATACGCAGTATTTT	CATSRAVSSSTDTQYF	.	.	TRBV15	TRBJ2-3
TGTGCCAGCAGTGAGTACACTGAAGCTTTCTTT	CASSEYTEAFF	.	.	TRBV28	TRBJ1-1
TGTGCCAGCAGCTTAGAAAGCCCAGGGTGGATCTATAATTCACCCCTCCACTTT	CASSLESPGWIYNSPLHF	.	.	TRBV11-2	TRBJ1-6
TGTGCCAGCAGTTACGAGGGAGCGAACTATGGCTACACCTTC	CASSYEGANYGYTF	.	.	TRBV6-5	TRBJ1-2
TGTGCCAGCAGCTCCCCTGTTGGAGGCGGACAAGAGACCCAGTACTTC	CASSSPVGGGQETQYF	.	.	TRBV5-4	TRBJ2-5
TGTGCCAGCAGTAACATAGCGGGGGCAGTTAATGAGCAGTTCTTC	CASSNIAGAVNEQFF	TRBD2	.	TRBV27	TRBJ2-1
TGTGCCAGTAGTTTGGACAGGCTCTATGGCTACACCTTC	CASSLDRLYGYTF	TRBD1	once	TRBV19	TRBJ1-2
TGTGCCAGCAGCCAAGGGACAGGGAGGGCCGGGGAGCTGTTTTTT	CASSQGTGRAGELFF	TRBD1	.	TRBV5-4	TRBJ2-2
TGCGCCAGCAGGAGGGTCTACGAGCAGTACTTC	CASRRVYEQYF	.	.	TRBV5-1	TRBJ2-7
TGTGCCAGCAGCCCCAACCGGAGTGGGGAAAAACTGTTTTTT	CASSPNRSGEKLFF	.	.	TRBV27	TRBJ1-4
TGTGCCAGCAGCTTGGGACAAATTTCCAATGAGCAGTTCTTC	CASSLGQISNEQFF	.	.	TRBV5-4	TRBJ2-1
TGTGCCAGCACCAAAAGTTGCCTGTTCTCCCCACAGGCTTTCTTT	CASTKSCLFSPQAFF	.	.	TRBV21-1	TRBJ1-1
TGTGCCAGCAGTCGTCCCGGGACTAGCAAGGCAGATACGCAGTATTTT	CASSRPGTSKADTQYF	TRBD2	once	TRBV7-3	TRBJ2-3
TGTGCCAGTAGTATATTAACAGGGAGTAGGGAGACCCAGTACTTC	CASSILTGSRETQYF	.	.	TRBV19	TRBJ2-5
TGCGCCAGCAGCCAAGCGGGCGGGGGCCCGGGCACGCAGTATTTT	CASSQAGGGPGTQYF	.	once	TRBV4-1	TRBJ2-3
TGTGCCATCAGTACGGGGGACGCCTACGAGCAGTACTTC	CAISTGDAYEQYF	.	.	TRBV10-3	TRBJ2-7
TGCGCCAGCAGCCAGGGACAGGGGGCCTGGGAGCAGTACTTC	CASSQGQGAWEQYF	TRBD1	once	TRBV4-1	TRBJ2-7
TGTGCCAGCAGCGTCCAACCCGGGACAGATCCGGAGACCCAGTACTTC	CASSVQPGTDPETQYF	TRBD1	once	TRBV9	TRBJ2-5
TGTGCCAGTAGCAGCCTGTGGGGCACGAACACTGAAGCTTTCTTT	CASSSLWGTNTEAFF	.	.	TRBV19	TRBJ1-1
TGTGCCAGCAGCTTTGTTTGGAGGAACACTGAAGCTTTCTTT	CASSFVWRNTEAFF	.	.	TRBV7-9	TRBJ1-1
TGTGCCAGCAGCTTCGGCGACATGGGGGGCACCGGGGAGCTGTTTTTT	CASSFGDMGGTGELFF	.	.	TRBV11-1	TRBJ2-2
TGCGCCAGCAGCGGATTAAAGGGACAGGGGGCTATTGAGCAGTTCTTC	CASSGLKGQGAIEQFF	TRBD1	once	TRBV10-2	TRBJ2-1
TGTGCCAGCAGTGAAGCAATAGGAGGTATTGCGTACGAGCAGTACTTC	CASSEAIGGIAYEQYF	.	.	TRBV6-1	TRBJ2-7
TGTGCCATCAGGGGGACTTTGGCTGAAGCTTTCTTT	CAIRGTLAEAFF	.	.	TRBV10-3	TRBJ1-1
TGCGCCAGCAGCCTGACCTCTGGCGGAGACGGGGAGCAGTACTTC	CASSLTSGGDGEQYF	.	.	TRBV5-1	TRBJ2-7
TGTGCCAGCAGCTTGGGACAGGGAGGTGAAAAACTGTTTTTT	CASSLGQGGEKLFF	TRBD1	.	TRBV11-3	TRBJ1-4
TGCAGCGTTCGGGCTAGCGGGAGCAATGAGCAGTTCTTC	CSVRASGSNEQFF	TRBD2	.	TRBV29-1	TRBJ2-1
TGTGCCAGCAGCTTGTCCCGGAGCTATGGCTACACCTTC	CASSLSRSYGYTF	.	.	TRBV5-6	TRBJ1-2
TGCGCCAGCAGCCAAGAAGCTAGCGGGAGGCCTGGGGAGCAGTTCTTC	CASSQEASGRPGEQFF	TRBD2	.	TRBV4-1	TRBJ2-1
TGTGCCAGCAGCTTAAGGAGAGTTACAGATACGCAGTATTTT	CASSLRRVTDTQYF	.	.	TRBV11-2	TRBJ2-3
TGTGCCAGCAGCCAAGAGGCTCGGGGGTTCTACGAGCAGTACTTC	CASSQEARGFYEQYF	.	.	TRBV4-2	TRBJ2-7
TGCAGCGTTGAAGGACAGACAGCCTCAACGAACACTGAAGCTTTCTTT	CSVEGQTASTNTEAFF	.	.	TRBV29-1	TRBJ1-1